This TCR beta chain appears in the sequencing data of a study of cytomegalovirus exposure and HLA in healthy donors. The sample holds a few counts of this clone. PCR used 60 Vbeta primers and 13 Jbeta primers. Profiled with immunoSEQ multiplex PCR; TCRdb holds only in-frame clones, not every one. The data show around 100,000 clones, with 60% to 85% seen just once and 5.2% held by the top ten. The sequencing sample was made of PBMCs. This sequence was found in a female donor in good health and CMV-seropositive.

The CDR3 coding sequence is TGTGCCAGCACAGAGGGGGCATGGTACCAAGAGACCCAGTACTTC. Its translation is CASTEGAWYQETQYF. The rearrangement uses TRBV6-1 and TRBJ2-5; TRBD1 matches 7 bases. V dropped 7 bases and J dropped 0; count of bases not matched to a gene: 8. The CDR3 contains 15 residues. Germline assignment: CDR1 MNHNS and CDR2 SASEGT.